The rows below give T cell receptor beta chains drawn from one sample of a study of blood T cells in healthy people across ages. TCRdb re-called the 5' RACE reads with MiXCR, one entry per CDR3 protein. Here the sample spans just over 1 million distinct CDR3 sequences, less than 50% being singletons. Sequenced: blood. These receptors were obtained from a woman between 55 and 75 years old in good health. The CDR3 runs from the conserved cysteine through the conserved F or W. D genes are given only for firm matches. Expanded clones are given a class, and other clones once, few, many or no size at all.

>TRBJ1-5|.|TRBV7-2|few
CASSLGSTGYQPQHF
TGTGCCAGCAGCCTGGGTTCGACGGGGTATCAGCCCCAGCATTTT
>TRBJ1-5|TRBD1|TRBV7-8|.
CASGGQGFNQPQHF
TGTGCCAGCGGGGGACAGGGGTTCAATCAGCCCCAGCATTTT
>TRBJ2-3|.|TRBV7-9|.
CASDLRSVDTQYF
TGTGCCAGCGACCTACGGTCCGTCGATACGCAGTATTTT
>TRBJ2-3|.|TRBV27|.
CASSLRRASDTQYF
TGTGCCAGCAGTTTACGCAGGGCTAGCGATACGCAGTATTTT
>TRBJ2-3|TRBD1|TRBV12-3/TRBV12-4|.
CASTPGQGLDTDTQYF
TGTGCCAGCACCCCCGGACAGGGATTAGACACAGATACGCAGTATTTT
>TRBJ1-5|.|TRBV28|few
CASVYGGGNQPQHF
TGTGCCAGCGTCTATGGGGGCGGCAATCAGCCCCAGCATTTT
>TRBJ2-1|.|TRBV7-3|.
CASSPGVANYNEQFF
TGTGCCAGCAGCCCAGGAGTTGCAAACTACAATGAGCAGTTCTTC
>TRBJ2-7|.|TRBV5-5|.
CASSDGLELSYEQYF
TGTGCCAGCAGCGACGGACTGGAGCTCTCCTACGAGCAGTACTTC
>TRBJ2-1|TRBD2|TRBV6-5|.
CASSFGTSGDNNEQFF
TGTGCCAGCAGTTTCGGGACTAGCGGAGATAACAATGAGCAGTTCTTC
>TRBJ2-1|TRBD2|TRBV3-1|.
CASSGRGTGLGSNEQFF
TGTGCCAGCAGCGGGCGTGGAACGGGACTAGGCTCCAATGAGCAGTTCTTC